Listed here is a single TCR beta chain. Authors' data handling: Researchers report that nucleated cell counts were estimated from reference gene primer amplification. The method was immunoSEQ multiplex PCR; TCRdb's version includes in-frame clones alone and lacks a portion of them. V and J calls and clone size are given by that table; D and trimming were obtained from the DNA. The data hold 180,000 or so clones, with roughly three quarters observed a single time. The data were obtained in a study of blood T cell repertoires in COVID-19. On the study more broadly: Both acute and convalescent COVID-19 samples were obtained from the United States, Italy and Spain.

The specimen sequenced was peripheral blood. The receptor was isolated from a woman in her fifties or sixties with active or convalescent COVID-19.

In DNA, the CDR3 is TGTGCCAGCAGCTCAGGAACAGGGTTGAGCAATCAGCCCCAGCATTTT. Translated, it gives CASSSGTGLSNQPQHF. This chain connects TRBV5-6 to TRBJ1-5, with a weak D call TRBD1 (6 bases). Per germline, CDR1 SGHDT and CDR2 YYEEEE. There are 16 residues in the CDR3. V lost 3 bases, J lost 1 base, and 14 bases lay in between.